These 13 T cell receptor beta chains originate from one sample sequenced in a study of blood T cell repertoires in COVID-19. Sequencing was performed with immunoSEQ multiplex PCR; in TCRdb, only in-frame clones are kept and a portion is missing. Of 90,000 or so clones listed, roughly 80% were seen once; the top ten hold about 10%. Sequenced sample: peripheral blood. These receptors were obtained from a human donor in a cohort sampled during active COVID-19.

The V gene is TRBV3-1 (or the pseudogene TRBV3-2), the J gene TRBJ1-6; perhaps TRBD1 as D (5 bases). V was shortened by 1 base and J by 11 bases, with 15 bases between the two germline ends. CDR3 length equals 15 residues. CDR1 and CDR2 (germline): LGHDT, YNNKEL (reference sequence). CDR3: CASSQVPDSKAPLHF. For the CDR3, the DNA is TGTGCCAGCAGCCAAGTCCCCGACAGCAAGGCACCCCTCCACTTT.

This chain uses TRBV13 with TRBJ1-1, with D possibly matching TRBD1 (6 bases). The V and J ends lost 5 bases and 3 bases respectively, with 19 bases between them. CDR1 PRHDT and CDR2 FYEKMQ come from the germline V gene (reference sequence). The CDR3 has 16 residues. CDR3 region: CASSPQQGSFHTEAFF. The CDR3 DNA follows: TGTGCCAGCAGCCCCCAACAGGGATCGTTTCACACTGAAGCTTTCTTT.

This clone was detected only once. The rearrangement joins TRBV14 to TRBJ2-5; TRBD1 might be the D (6 bases). V shed 6 bases and J shed 5 bases, with 19 bases lying between them. This CDR3 region has 15 residues. CDR1 is SGHDN, CDR2 FVKESK, per germline. The CDR3 sequence: CASSRVNRVFETQYF. Written as DNA, the CDR3 is TGTGCCAGCAGTCGAGTAAACAGGGTCTTCGAGACCCAGTACTTC.

As regards this clone: The junction shows a germline mismatch at one end, possibly a read error. The rearrangement joins TRBV20-1 to TRBJ1-2; maybe TRBD1 (6 bases). CDR3 length: 11 residues. Germline CDR1 is DFQATT and CDR2 is SNEGSKA (reference sequence). CDR3 region: CSARKDRFHDF. The CDR3 DNA is TGCAGTGCTAGGAAGGACAGATTCCACGACTTC.

This clone showed up just a few times. The chain has TRBV9 and TRBJ2-7; D gene uncertain. CDR1 SGDLS and CDR2 YYNGEE come from the germline V gene. This CDR3 is 15 amino acids long. V was shortened by 0 bases and J by 2 bases, with 12 bases between the two germline ends. The CDR3 region is CASSVGIEAAYEQYF. CDR3 DNA: TGTGCCAGCAGCGTAGGGATAGAGGCCGCCTACGAGCAGTACTTC.

V and J are TRBV5-6 and TRBJ2-5; D perhaps matches TRBD1 (5 bases). V was shortened by 2 bases and J by 5 bases, with 10 bases between the two germline ends. Germline V gives CDR1 SGHDT, CDR2 YYEEEE. The CDR3 consists of 13 residues. In DNA form, the CDR3 reads TGTGCCAGCAGCTTATCTGGGGCGGAGACCCAGTACTTC. Protein product: CASSLSGAETQYF.

The gene calls are TRBV18 and TRBJ1-6, with D unresolved. V was pared by 1 base and J by 7 bases, with 8 bases between. The germline V gene encodes CDR1 KGHSH and CDR2 LQKENI. This CDR3 spans 14 amino acids. This CDR3 reads CASSPQKENSPLHF. DNA for the CDR3: TGTGCCAGCTCACCACAAAAGGAGAATTCACCCCTCCACTTT.

The V call is TRBV6-1, the J call TRBJ2-7; 9 nucleotides agree with TRBD2. CDR3 length: 15 residues. Germline loops: CDR1 MNHNS, CDR2 SASEGT. Germline trimming cut 2 bases from V and 2 bases from J; bases unmatched to any gene: 4. CDR3 DNA sequence: TGTGCCAGCAGTGAATTAGCGGGGGTGGCCTACGAGCAGTACTTC. It is translated as CASSELAGVAYEQYF.

This sequence joins TRBV19 and TRBJ2-5, with 11 nucleotides matching TRBD1. The CDR3 spans 14 residues. CDR1 is LNHDA and CDR2 is SQIVND in the germline V gene (reference sequence). The J segment lost 8 bases and the V segment lost 5 bases, leaving 7 bases of the junction unmatched. CDR3 amino acids: CASSPRTGGGTQYF. The CDR3 DNA reads TGTGCCAGTAGTCCCAGGACAGGGGGCGGAACCCAGTACTTC.

This rearrangement joins TRBV7-3 to TRBJ2-1; a possible D gene is TRBD2 (6 bases). The germline V gene has CDR1 SGHTA and CDR2 FQGTGA. The CDR3 covers 14 residues. The ends were cut back, 4 bases at V and 8 bases at J, with 15 bases in the middle. The DNA for the CDR3 is TGTGCCAGCAGCTCCTCCGGACTACATCATGAGCAGTTCTTC. Translated, it gives CASSSSGLHHEQFF.

This clone is a singleton in its sample. V is TRBV3-1 (or the pseudogene TRBV3-2) and J is TRBJ2-1, with TRBD2 matching over 12 bases. CDR3 length: 19 residues. CDR1 is LGHDT, CDR2 YNNKEL, per germline (reference sequence). The trim removed 1 base at V and 4 bases at J, leaving 11 bases unmatched. The CDR3 protein is CASSQGLAGALSVYNEQFF. CDR3 DNA: TGTGCCAGCAGCCAAGGACTAGCGGGGGCCCTATCCGTTTACAATGAGCAGTTCTTC.

This chain connects TRBV6-1 to TRBJ1-5; no definite D call. Per germline, CDR1 MNHNS and CDR2 SASEGT. Trimming removed 2 bases at V and 1 base at J, with 15 bases between. This CDR3 region has 17 residues. DNA for the CDR3: TGTGCCAGCAGTGAACGGCAGTACGGAGCAAGCAATCAGCCCCAGCATTTT. Its translation: CASSERQYGASNQPQHF.

The gene calls are TRBV25-1 and TRBJ2-3; 8 positions agree with TRBD2. The ends lost 3 bases at V and 4 bases at J; junction bases unmatched: 9. The CDR3 has 16 residues. The germline gives CDR1 MGHDK, CDR2 SYGVNS. CDR3 in amino acids: CASSDPGGGPSDTQYF. The CDR3 DNA is TGTGCCAGCAGTGACCCCGGGGGGGGCCCTTCAGATACGCAGTATTTT.